These T cell receptor beta chains were read from a single sample in a study of cytomegalovirus exposure and HLA in healthy donors. Clones were sequenced by immunoSEQ multiplex PCR, and TCRdb holds only the in-frame ones, with some missing. The sample consists of approximately 97,000 clones, approximately 95% of them appearing once. What was sequenced was PBMCs. The source is a woman in her 30s in good health and CMV-seropositive. Both conserved end residues are part of each CDR3. Each record gives: V gene, clone size, D gene, CDR3 protein. The D gene is left open where the match is weak. A clone size is listed for some rows: how often the clone was seen (once, few, many), or a class if it is expanded.

V gene: TRBV5-6
clone size: .
D gene: TRBD2
CDR3 protein: CASSLVAGGPGQYF

V gene: TRBV14
clone size: .
D gene: .
CDR3 protein: CASSQANTEAFF

V gene: TRBV19
clone size: once
D gene: TRBD2
CDR3 protein: CASSIQAGGLTDTQYF

V gene: TRBV7-9
clone size: .
D gene: .
CDR3 protein: CASRLRDKSINQPQHF

V gene: TRBV30
clone size: .
D gene: .
CDR3 protein: CAWSVRTANYGYTF

V gene: TRBV28
clone size: .
D gene: .
CDR3 protein: CASSSLDSTPNTGELFF

V gene: TRBV14
clone size: .
D gene: TRBD2
CDR3 protein: CASSQGRTSGTFSTYTQYF

V gene: TRBV5-1
clone size: once
D gene: .
CDR3 protein: CASSLGAGRGYEQYF

V gene: TRBV19
clone size: .
D gene: .
CDR3 protein: CASSWRGASQETQYF

V gene: TRBV5-4
clone size: .
D gene: TRBD2
CDR3 protein: CASSLDLAARPDTQYF

V gene: TRBV7-9
clone size: .
D gene: TRBD1
CDR3 protein: CASSPGTENQPQHF

V gene: TRBV14
clone size: .
D gene: TRBD1
CDR3 protein: CASSQFHDRVRPWGNNEQFF

V gene: TRBV6-5
clone size: .
D gene: .
CDR3 protein: CASSRDNYGYTF

V gene: TRBV5-1
clone size: .
D gene: TRBD2
CDR3 protein: CASSLDAGGSTDTQYF

V gene: TRBV28
clone size: .
D gene: .
CDR3 protein: CASSARQVRSHEQYF

V gene: TRBV7-9
clone size: .
D gene: .
CDR3 protein: CASSLVSWTDEQYF

V gene: TRBV19
clone size: .
D gene: .
CDR3 protein: CASSTMRGNSYEQYF

V gene: TRBV10-1
clone size: few
D gene: TRBD2
CDR3 protein: CASRERLAGGYEQYF

V gene: TRBV5-5
clone size: .
D gene: .
CDR3 protein: CASSLGTSNYGYTF

V gene: TRBV12-2
clone size: .
D gene: .
CDR3 protein: CASRLGQQLTYEQYF

V gene: TRBV27
clone size: .
D gene: .
CDR3 protein: CASREQDAALETQYF

V gene: TRBV28
clone size: .
D gene: .
CDR3 protein: CASSLNRNYGYTF

V gene: TRBV5-4
clone size: .
D gene: TRBD2
CDR3 protein: CASSSGLAVNEQFF

V gene: TRBV2
clone size: .
D gene: TRBD2
CDR3 protein: CASSDSGLAGGELFF

V gene: TRBV7-3
clone size: .
D gene: .
CDR3 protein: CASSLVVGPGTGELFF

V gene: TRBV5-1
clone size: .
D gene: TRBD2
CDR3 protein: CASSLVAGVPEQYF

V gene: TRBV28
clone size: .
D gene: .
CDR3 protein: CASSSPRGWNEQFF

V gene: TRBV11-2
clone size: .
D gene: .
CDR3 protein: CASSYSLGSDTQYF

V gene: TRBV9
clone size: .
D gene: TRBD1
CDR3 protein: CASSAGQVATNEKLFF

V gene: TRBV13
clone size: .
D gene: TRBD2
CDR3 protein: CASKPSGSHEQFF

V gene: TRBV30
clone size: .
D gene: TRBD1
CDR3 protein: CAWRSTGAEAFF

V gene: TRBV9
clone size: .
D gene: TRBD2
CDR3 protein: CASSPRTSYNEQFF

V gene: TRBV15
clone size: once
D gene: TRBD1
CDR3 protein: CATSNRGPSYNEQFF

V gene: TRBV4-3
clone size: .
D gene: TRBD2
CDR3 protein: CASSPGTSGIDEQFF

V gene: TRBV11-3
clone size: .
D gene: TRBD2
CDR3 protein: CASSQREATYNEQFF

V gene: TRBV4-3
clone size: .
D gene: .
CDR3 protein: CASSQDSGYSDEQYF

V gene: TRBV19
clone size: .
D gene: TRBD1
CDR3 protein: CASTSRVGQLNEKLFF

V gene: TRBV2
clone size: .
D gene: TRBD2
CDR3 protein: CASSEGLADSYEQYF

V gene: TRBV5-1
clone size: .
D gene: .
CDR3 protein: CASSLLVGQQETQYF

V gene: TRBV5-1
clone size: once
D gene: .
CDR3 protein: CASSFGGDHRELFF

V gene: TRBV7-8
clone size: .
D gene: .
CDR3 protein: CASSREEVGEKLFF

V gene: TRBV7-2
clone size: .
D gene: .
CDR3 protein: CASTRGAVGNTIYF

V gene: TRBV28
clone size: .
D gene: .
CDR3 protein: CASSSGHLYNEQFF

V gene: TRBV27
clone size: .
D gene: .
CDR3 protein: CASSLSLGNIQYF

V gene: TRBV27
clone size: .
D gene: .
CDR3 protein: CASSLRGGAPYEQYF

V gene: TRBV28
clone size: .
D gene: .
CDR3 protein: CASRDTFEPTDTQYF

V gene: TRBV5-6
clone size: .
D gene: .
CDR3 protein: CASSLGQGASELFF

V gene: TRBV28
clone size: .
D gene: TRBD2
CDR3 protein: CASSRRLAGGPETQYF

V gene: TRBV5-1
clone size: .
D gene: .
CDR3 protein: CASSWGVETQYF

V gene: TRBV5-1
clone size: .
D gene: TRBD2
CDR3 protein: CASSSVGAGATYNEQFF

V gene: TRBV7-7
clone size: .
D gene: TRBD1
CDR3 protein: CASSSGQGITDTQYF

V gene: TRBV4-2
clone size: .
D gene: TRBD2
CDR3 protein: CASSQSPGLAGGPGGGTDTQYF

V gene: TRBV7-2
clone size: .
D gene: TRBD2
CDR3 protein: CASSPPPMGTSVSYEQYF